The rows below give T cell receptor beta chains drawn from one sample of a study of Ad26.COV2.S vaccination and SARS-CoV-2 variants. Repertoires were generated with immunoSEQ multiplex PCR, while TCRdb's copy carries only in-frame clones and drops some. The data contain about 400,000 clones, 89% of them singletons. Sequenced material: peripheral blood, taken in a trial of Ad26.COV2.S vaccine versus placebo. The receptors here all came from a person aged 18-60 years who received the Ad26.COV2.S COVID-19 vaccine or a placebo. Each CDR3 is given with its conserved first and last residue. Fields, in order: D gene, J gene, clone size, V gene, CDR3 protein, CDR3 DNA. The D gene is left open where the match is weak. The size entry is marked missing in some rows and otherwise reads once, few, many or a size class.

d_gene: TRBD2; j_gene: TRBJ2-1; abundance: -; v_gene: TRBV28; CDR3aa: CASSLASGLNNEQFF; CDR3nt: TGTGCCAGCAGTTTAGCTAGCGGGCTAAACAATGAGCAGTTCTTC
d_gene: -; j_gene: TRBJ1-5; abundance: -; v_gene: TRBV19; CDR3aa: CASSIEGGNQPQHF; CDR3nt: TGTGCCAGTAGTATAGAGGGCGGGAATCAGCCCCAGCATTTT
d_gene: -; j_gene: TRBJ1-5; abundance: -; v_gene: TRBV15; CDR3aa: CATSTGGRSNQPQHF; CDR3nt: TGTGCCACCAGCACCGGAGGCCGTAGCAATCAGCCCCAGCATTTT
d_gene: TRBD1; j_gene: TRBJ2-1; abundance: -; v_gene: TRBV2; CDR3aa: CASTAGGNEQFF; CDR3nt: TGTGCCAGCACGGCAGGGGGCAATGAGCAGTTCTTC
d_gene: TRBD2; j_gene: TRBJ2-5; abundance: -; v_gene: TRBV27; CDR3aa: CASSQRGLPTSGRAPRYF; CDR3nt: TGTGCCAGCAGTCAAAGGGGCCTACCTACGAGCGGGAGAGCCCCTCGGTACTTC
d_gene: -; j_gene: TRBJ2-2; abundance: -; v_gene: TRBV7-3; CDR3aa: CASSPRAGEGTGELFF; CDR3nt: TGTGCCAGCAGCCCCCGCGCAGGGGAGGGCACCGGGGAGCTGTTTTTT
d_gene: -; j_gene: TRBJ2-3; abundance: -; v_gene: TRBV3-1/TRBV3-2; CDR3aa: CASSPRLSGSGRADTQYF; CDR3nt: TGTGCCAGCAGCCCAAGACTATCCGGGAGTGGGAGAGCAGATACGCAGTATTTT
d_gene: -; j_gene: TRBJ2-7; abundance: -; v_gene: TRBV6-1; CDR3aa: CASSEGPRTNLYEQYF; CDR3nt: TGTGCCAGCAGTGAAGGACCTAGGACTAACCTCTACGAGCAGTACTTC
d_gene: TRBD1; j_gene: TRBJ2-7; abundance: once; v_gene: TRBV6-5; CDR3aa: CASSYSGQGGYEQYF; CDR3nt: TGTGCCAGCAGTTACTCGGGACAGGGTGGCTACGAGCAGTACTTC
d_gene: TRBD1; j_gene: TRBJ1-4; abundance: -; v_gene: TRBV28; CDR3aa: CASSRPRTGEKLFF; CDR3nt: TGTGCCAGCAGTCGCCCCCGGACAGGCGAAAAACTGTTTTTT
d_gene: TRBD2; j_gene: TRBJ2-3; abundance: once; v_gene: TRBV4-3; CDR3aa: CASSPSGTSSSDTQYF; CDR3nt: TGCGCCAGCAGCCCTTCGGGGACTAGTAGCTCAGATACGCAGTATTTT
d_gene: -; j_gene: TRBJ2-1; abundance: many; v_gene: TRBV9; CDR3aa: CASSPPGSLNEEQFF; CDR3nt: TGTGCCAGCAGCCCTCCCGGAAGCCTTAACGAGGAGCAGTTCTTC
d_gene: TRBD1; j_gene: TRBJ2-7; abundance: once; v_gene: TRBV24-1; CDR3aa: CATSDDWTGFTYEQYF; CDR3nt: TGTGCCACCAGTGACGATTGGACAGGGTTTACCTACGAGCAGTACTTC
d_gene: TRBD1; j_gene: TRBJ1-5; abundance: -; v_gene: TRBV7-2; CDR3aa: CASSLETGLDQPQHF; CDR3nt: TGTGCCAGCAGCTTAGAGACAGGGTTGGATCAGCCCCAGCATTTT
d_gene: -; j_gene: TRBJ1-6; abundance: -; v_gene: TRBV30; CDR3aa: CAWSPDYNSPLHF; CDR3nt: TGTGCCTGGAGTCCCGACTATAATTCACCCCTCCACTTT
d_gene: -; j_gene: TRBJ2-2; abundance: -; v_gene: TRBV6-6; CDR3aa: CASIRRTPGPSANTGELFF; CDR3nt: TGTGCCAGCATTCGACGGACACCAGGCCCGTCGGCGAACACCGGGGAGCTGTTTTTT
d_gene: -; j_gene: TRBJ2-5; abundance: -; v_gene: TRBV29-1; CDR3aa: CSVGTSQETQYF; CDR3nt: TGCAGCGTTGGGACATCCCAAGAGACCCAGTACTTC
d_gene: -; j_gene: TRBJ2-3; abundance: -; v_gene: TRBV24-1; CDR3aa: CATSDSGRAADTQYF; CDR3nt: TGTGCCACCAGTGATTCGGGCAGGGCGGCAGATACGCAGTATTTT
d_gene: -; j_gene: TRBJ2-1; abundance: -; v_gene: TRBV9; CDR3aa: CASSVGTPLYNEQFF; CDR3nt: TGTGCCAGCAGCGTAGGGACTCCCCTCTACAATGAGCAGTTCTTC
d_gene: TRBD1; j_gene: TRBJ2-7; abundance: -; v_gene: TRBV30; CDR3aa: CAWSPDDRVDEQYF; CDR3nt: TGTGCCTGGAGTCCAGACGACAGGGTCGACGAGCAGTACTTC
d_gene: -; j_gene: TRBJ2-2; abundance: -; v_gene: TRBV6-5; CDR3aa: CASSYGMGSTGELFF; CDR3nt: TGTGCCAGCAGTTACGGGATGGGCAGCACCGGGGAGCTGTTTTTT
d_gene: -; j_gene: TRBJ2-1; abundance: -; v_gene: TRBV20-1; CDR3aa: CSVLRNEQFF; CDR3nt: TGCAGTGTTCTCCGCAATGAGCAGTTCTTC
d_gene: TRBD1; j_gene: TRBJ1-6; abundance: few; v_gene: TRBV28; CDR3aa: CASSSNRGTGESPLHF; CDR3nt: TGTGCCAGCAGTTCAAACCGAGGGACAGGGGAATCACCCCTCCACTTT
d_gene: TRBD2; j_gene: TRBJ2-1; abundance: -; v_gene: TRBV18; CDR3aa: CASSPSSGSYNEQFF; CDR3nt: TGTGCCAGCTCACCCTCTAGCGGATCCTACAATGAGCAGTTCTTC
d_gene: -; j_gene: TRBJ2-1; abundance: once; v_gene: TRBV12-3/TRBV12-4; CDR3aa: CASSSSSGTEQFF; CDR3nt: TGTGCCAGCAGTTCTTCATCCGGGACAGAGCAGTTCTTC
d_gene: -; j_gene: TRBJ2-3; abundance: -; v_gene: TRBV7-9; CDR3aa: CASSHERAPIHF; CDR3nt: TGTGCCAGCAGCCACGAGCGGGCTCCTATACATTTT
d_gene: TRBD1; j_gene: TRBJ1-1; abundance: once; v_gene: TRBV5-6; CDR3aa: CASSLATGRAFF; CDR3nt: TGTGCCAGCAGCTTGGCGACAGGGAGGGCTTTCTTT
d_gene: -; j_gene: TRBJ2-5; abundance: -; v_gene: TRBV11-3; CDR3aa: CASSFQLGAAETQYF; CDR3nt: TGTGCCAGCAGCTTTCAGTTGGGGGCGGCAGAGACCCAGTACTTC
d_gene: TRBD1; j_gene: TRBJ1-4; abundance: -; v_gene: TRBV3-1/TRBV3-2; CDR3aa: CASSQWDRGEKLFF; CDR3nt: TGTGCCAGCAGCCAATGGGACAGGGGAGAAAAACTGTTTTTT
d_gene: -; j_gene: TRBJ2-7; abundance: few; v_gene: TRBV14; CDR3aa: CASSQEAGYEQYF; CDR3nt: TGTGCCAGCAGCCAAGAGGCGGGCTACGAGCAGTACTTC
d_gene: -; j_gene: TRBJ2-3; abundance: -; v_gene: TRBV3-1/TRBV3-2; CDR3aa: CASSHSLGDGLSTDTQYF; CDR3nt: TGTGCCAGCAGCCACTCACTGGGGGACGGTCTTAGCACAGATACGCAGTATTTT
d_gene: -; j_gene: TRBJ2-1; abundance: -; v_gene: TRBV21-1; CDR3aa: CASSRPGSRNEQFF; CDR3nt: TGTGCCAGCAGTAGACCTGGGTCAAGGAATGAGCAGTTCTTC
d_gene: -; j_gene: TRBJ2-7; abundance: -; v_gene: TRBV21-1; CDR3aa: CASEGLGRDRTYEQYF; CDR3nt: TGTGCCAGCGAGGGATTAGGTCGGGACAGGACCTACGAGCAGTACTTC
d_gene: -; j_gene: TRBJ1-2; abundance: few; v_gene: TRBV4-2; CDR3aa: CASSQEPSGYGYTF; CDR3nt: TGTGCCAGCAGCCAAGAACCCAGCGGCTATGGCTACACCTTC
d_gene: -; j_gene: TRBJ1-2; abundance: -; v_gene: TRBV11-2; CDR3aa: CASSLGGMAGYTF; CDR3nt: TGTGCCAGCAGCTTGGGGGGCATGGCTGGCTACACCTTC
d_gene: -; j_gene: TRBJ2-1; abundance: -; v_gene: TRBV27; CDR3aa: CASSLRASKYNEQFF; CDR3nt: TGTGCCAGCAGTTTACGGGCCTCAAAATACAATGAGCAGTTCTTC
d_gene: TRBD2; j_gene: TRBJ2-1; abundance: -; v_gene: TRBV30; CDR3aa: CAWSGGTSYEQFF; CDR3nt: TGTGCCTGGAGTGGAGGGACTAGCTATGAGCAGTTCTTC
d_gene: TRBD2; j_gene: TRBJ2-2; abundance: -; v_gene: TRBV19; CDR3aa: CASSQRGQSGELFF; CDR3nt: TGTGCCAGTAGTCAGCGGGGGCAGAGCGGGGAGCTGTTTTTT
d_gene: -; j_gene: TRBJ2-1; abundance: once; v_gene: TRBV15; CDR3aa: CATSRDRASANEQFF; CDR3nt: TGTGCCACCAGCAGAGATAGGGCTAGCGCCAATGAGCAGTTCTTC
d_gene: -; j_gene: TRBJ1-1; abundance: -; v_gene: TRBV6-6; CDR3aa: CASSRDGLEAFF; CDR3nt: TGTGCCAGCAGCCGAGACGGGCTTGAAGCTTTCTTT
d_gene: -; j_gene: TRBJ2-6; abundance: -; v_gene: TRBV9; CDR3aa: CASSPHGTSTSGANVLTF; CDR3nt: TGTGCCAGCAGCCCACACGGGACCTCTACCTCTGGGGCCAACGTCCTGACTTTC
d_gene: TRBD2; j_gene: TRBJ2-1; abundance: -; v_gene: TRBV18; CDR3aa: CASSPGAGIRDEQFF; CDR3nt: TGTGCCAGCTCACCAGGAGCGGGAATTAGGGATGAGCAGTTCTTC
d_gene: TRBD1; j_gene: TRBJ2-1; abundance: -; v_gene: TRBV7-2; CDR3aa: CASWGSDRVSYNEQFF; CDR3nt: TGTGCCAGCTGGGGCTCCGACAGGGTCTCCTACAATGAGCAGTTCTTC
d_gene: -; j_gene: TRBJ2-7; abundance: once; v_gene: TRBV6-5; CDR3aa: CASRDPRVKGHEQYF; CDR3nt: TGTGCCAGCAGAGACCCCCGGGTTAAGGGGCACGAGCAGTACTTC
d_gene: -; j_gene: TRBJ2-7; abundance: -; v_gene: TRBV6-1; CDR3aa: CASSEWGVGATYEQYF; CDR3nt: TGTGCCAGCAGTGAATGGGGGGTTGGGGCCACCTACGAGCAGTACTTC
d_gene: -; j_gene: TRBJ2-2; abundance: -; v_gene: TRBV11-3; CDR3aa: CASSSAGTNTGELFF; CDR3nt: TGTGCCAGCAGCTCCGCCGGGACAAACACCGGGGAGCTGTTTTTT
d_gene: -; j_gene: TRBJ2-7; abundance: -; v_gene: TRBV11-3; CDR3aa: CASSYGQRAEQYF; CDR3nt: TGTGCCAGCAGCTACGGACAGCGGGCCGAGCAGTACTTC
d_gene: -; j_gene: TRBJ2-2; abundance: once; v_gene: TRBV11-2; CDR3aa: CASSFLRTGELFF; CDR3nt: TGTGCCAGCAGCTTCTTGCGGACCGGGGAGCTGTTTTTT
d_gene: -; j_gene: TRBJ2-7; abundance: -; v_gene: TRBV2; CDR3aa: CASRLNRGYEQYF; CDR3nt: TGTGCCAGCCGCCTGAATCGGGGGTACGAGCAGTACTTC
d_gene: TRBD2; j_gene: TRBJ2-6; abundance: -; v_gene: TRBV7-3; CDR3aa: CASSLWGLAGASGANVLTF; CDR3nt: TGTGCCAGCAGCTTATGGGGACTAGCGGGAGCTTCTGGGGCCAACGTCCTGACTTTC
d_gene: TRBD1; j_gene: TRBJ2-7; abundance: -; v_gene: TRBV2; CDR3aa: CASTSGTGVAQYF; CDR3nt: TGTGCCAGCACCAGCGGGACAGGGGTGGCGCAGTACTTC
d_gene: -; j_gene: TRBJ1-1; abundance: -; v_gene: TRBV6-2/TRBV6-3; CDR3aa: CASSYTGAEAFF; CDR3nt: TGTGCCAGCAGTTACACCGGCGCTGAAGCTTTCTTT
d_gene: -; j_gene: TRBJ2-7; abundance: -; v_gene: TRBV6-5; CDR3aa: CASSRDPRAYEQYF; CDR3nt: TGTGCCAGTAGCCGGGACCCCCGGGCCTACGAGCAGTACTTC
d_gene: TRBD2; j_gene: TRBJ2-5; abundance: -; v_gene: TRBV19; CDR3aa: CASSQGLAGGETQYF; CDR3nt: TGTGCCAGTAGTCAGGGACTAGCGGGAGGAGAGACCCAGTACTTC
d_gene: -; j_gene: TRBJ1-1; abundance: -; v_gene: TRBV3-1/TRBV3-2; CDR3aa: CASSPGLANTEAFF; CDR3nt: TGTGCCAGCAGCCCCGGGTTGGCGAACACTGAAGCTTTCTTT
d_gene: TRBD1; j_gene: TRBJ2-3; abundance: -; v_gene: TRBV5-1; CDR3aa: CASRQTGGSTDTQYF; CDR3nt: TGCGCCAGCAGACAAACAGGGGGCTCTACAGATACGCAGTATTTT
d_gene: -; j_gene: TRBJ2-1; abundance: -; v_gene: TRBV4-1; CDR3aa: CASSSRGGNEQFF; CDR3nt: TGCGCCAGCAGTTCAAGGGGGGGGAATGAGCAGTTCTTC
d_gene: -; j_gene: TRBJ2-3; abundance: -; v_gene: TRBV30; CDR3aa: CASESVLTDTQYF; CDR3nt: TGTGCCTCCGAATCCGTGCTCACAGATACGCAGTATTTT
d_gene: TRBD2; j_gene: TRBJ2-7; abundance: -; v_gene: TRBV4-2; CDR3aa: CASSQVLGTILYEQYF; CDR3nt: TGTGCCAGCAGCCAAGTTTTAGGGACTATCCTATACGAGCAGTACTTC